A single TCR beta chain is shown here with its context. Its antigen is currently not known. Base qualities are missing; no much larger clone stands one base away. This sample is part of a study of human T cells and chemical hapten exposure (dated by TCRdb to about 2021). Describing the broader study: For sensitization, 2% DPC in acetone was applied to a 2 cm by 2 cm area of upper inner arm skin. Blood samples were taken from patients before sensitization (week 0) and then at 2, 6 and about 24 weeks after DPC sensitization. Throughout the study period of 20 to 30 weeks, patients also received therapeutic DPC doses to the scalp every week. Blood for TCR sequencing was provided by twenty-nine alopecia patients at one to four time points (pre-sensitization, 2, 6 and 24 weeks). The patient cohort, mostly female, included alopecia areata with under or over 50% scalp involvement, alopecia totalis and alopecia universalis. The study tracked peripheral blood TCR repertoire changes in vivo during primary and secondary sensitization to the hapten diphenylcyclopropenone (DPC) in alopecia patients. Libraries were pooled for sequencing, and per-sample TCR yields varied mainly because of small differences in library volumes within the pool. Patch testing was performed on the upper back with Finn chambers containing 0.01% DPC, and the patch tests were scored after 6 days according to International Contact Dermatitis Research Group standards.

Trimming removed 4 bases from V and 8 bases from J, leaving 11 bases between the germline ends. In the germline V gene, CDR1 corresponds to LGHNA and CDR2 to YSLEER. The CDR3 starts with the cysteine, ends with the phenylalanine, and has 12 residues. This entry keeps only the CDR3 DNA: 36 bases, framed from base 1. The time point label of this sample denotes: patch test 3, about 24 weeks after DPC sensitization. The intended sense of this specimen's treatment or condition label: therapeutic diphenylcyclopropenone sensitization with weekly scalp DPC. Blood at each patch-test visit was drawn before the patch test was applied. Patients were considered eligible if aged 18 to 70, diagnosed with alopecia and deemed suitable for DPC therapy, and patients were excluded if pregnant. Total RNA was extracted from unfractionated whole blood that had been collected in Tempus Blood RNA tubes. What the study reported, not specific to this receptor: DPC sensitization did not change the number of TCRs with a frequency above 1 in 1000, and there was no evidence of changes in global repertoire structure. Patch test score was positively correlated with the number of PT1 expanded TCRs, with significance at thresholds 8, 16 and 32 but not at 4. After repeated subsampling, changes were observed in the strength of the expansion versus patch-test correlation and in the threshold at which the correlation became significant. All patients had alopecia, a presumed autoimmune disease, so their immune response might differ from that of healthy individuals. Compared with pre-sensitization or healthy control sets, expanded TCRs formed significantly more large CDR3 similarity clusters, which is consistent with antigen-driven responses.

The method behind the library was RACE. The run used a NextSeq 500. During library preparation, unique molecular identifiers were attached to individual cDNA molecules so that TCRs could be counted in a quantitative, reproducible way. For every blood RNA sample, sequencing covered both the TCR alpha and TCR beta chains. From the authors' description of their analysis: The median number of TCRs per sample was roughly 98,000, ranging from about 20,000 to 700,000. The Decombinator software suite was used to annotate V, J and CDR3 in the TCR reads. For the PS versus PT1 abundance plots, all samples were subsampled to the same number of TCRs (28,000). Expanded TCRs were defined as absent before sensitization and observed at least eight times at the 2-week time point. The public sequencing data were trimmed at Q25 with fastp and processed into clonotypes with MiXCR by TCRdb, which kept only in-frame beta chains. Each CDR3 protein appears once, grouped with its most common genes and DNA. These V and J calls derive from TCRdb rather than the authors' analysis. The sample contains approximately 86,000 distinct CDR3 sequences, 9.5% to 13% of them found a single time. The ten largest account for 1.1% of the sample.

Sequenced here: whole blood, sampled in connection with sensitization to the hapten diphenylcyclopropenone (DPC). The V and J segments used are TRBV4-3 and TRBJ1-1; the D gene is not confidently resolved. The sequence was collected from a woman younger than 45 with alopecia areata. Some clones in this sample may be carry-over from other donors' samples. The CDR3 protein: CASSRGPTEAFF. The sequenced DNA is TGCGCCAGCAGCCGCGGACCTACAGAAGCTTTCTTT.